At least ten counts were recorded for the clone carrying this T cell receptor beta chain. Its target is unknown. Using RNA template, CDR3s of TCR alpha and beta were amplified with iRepertoire arm-PCR. MiXCR, run by TCRdb on the multiplex PCR reads, gives a single entry per CDR3 protein. The sample contains approximately 100,000 distinct CDR3 sequences, less than 30% of which appear only once. The ends were cut back, 0 bases at V and 6 bases at J, with 14 bases in the middle. Germline values: CDR1 LGHNA, CDR2 YSLEER. The CDR3 runs 15 residues. These data originate in a study of glioma-infiltrating T cells. Study-wide findings and caveats: Tissue and blood shared very few CDR3 sequences.

Sequencing was carried out using glioma tissue, nonneoplastic brain tissue, or PBMCs (not recorded which). The J gene is TRBJ2-5, the V gene TRBV4-3; weak D call: TRBD1 (6 bases). The sequence derives from a human donor with low-grade glioma or glioblastoma, undergoing nonglioma brain surgery, or in good health (not recorded which). The CDR3 protein is CASSQELQGIKTQYF. For the CDR3, the DNA is TGCGCCAGCAGCCAAGAACTACAGGGTATAAAGACCCAGTACTTC.